The 21 T cell receptor beta chains below were found in one sample sequenced in a study of blood T cell repertoires in COVID-19. TCRdb keeps only in-frame clones here, not all; method: immunoSEQ multiplex PCR. The sample yields fewer than 80,000 clones, around 84% seen once. Specimen: peripheral blood. These TCRs come from a man aged 70 or older with acute or convalescent COVID-19.

The rearrangement links TRBV7-3 to TRBJ2-3, with TRBD1 matching 8 bases. The CDR3 is 14 amino acids. V shed 5 bases, J shed 6 bases, and the junction held 7 bases outside the gene matches. Germline CDR1 reads SGHTA; CDR2 reads FQGTGA. The CDR3, as DNA: TGTGCCAGCAGCGCCTCAGGGGGCATTGATACGCAGTATTTT. The encoded protein is CASSASGGIDTQYF.

The rearrangement joins TRBV5-5 to TRBJ1-5; D uncertain. V gave up 0 bases and J gave up 5 bases, with 9 bases separating them. Germline-derived CDR1 and CDR2 are SGHKS and YYEKEE (reference sequence). This CDR3 has 14 amino acids. CDR3 DNA: TGTGCCAGCAGCTTGGGCCCGGGGTATCAGCCCCAGCATTTT. The encoded protein is CASSLGPGYQPQHF.

The chain recombines TRBV20-1 with TRBJ1-4; no clear D gene. The CDR3 consists of 14 residues. V dropped 3 bases and J dropped 0 bases, with 8 bases sitting between them. Germline V lookup: CDR1 DFQATT, CDR2 SNEGSKA (reference sequence). In DNA, the CDR3 is TGCAGTGCTAGTACAGCCGCAACTAATGAAAAACTGTTTTTT. The encoded protein is CSASTAATNEKLFF.

This clone was picked up one time. J is TRBJ2-7 and V is TRBV7-2, with TRBD2 matching over 7 bases. V lost 4 bases and J lost 5; bases outside the gene matches: 17. Germline-derived CDR1 and CDR2 are SGHTA and FQGNSA. The CDR3 length is 17 residues. The CDR3 DNA sequence: TGTGCCAGCAGCTCACGATTGCGGGGGTCCGGAGGGCACGAGCAGTACTTC. Translated, it gives CASSSRLRGSGGHEQYF.

V usage is TRBV11-2 and J usage is TRBJ1-1, with D unclear. The CDR3 loop spans 11 amino acids. V lost 2 bases and J 8 bases, leaving 6 bases between the germline ends. Looked up from germline, CDR1 is SGHAT and CDR2 is FQNNGV. CDR3: CASSLLGEAFF. CDR3 nucleotides: TGTGCCAGCAGCTTATTGGGCGAAGCTTTCTTT.

J is TRBJ2-3 and V is TRBV14; D is ambiguous. This CDR3 has 11 amino acids. V lost 3 bases to trimming and J lost 5 bases, with 3 bases between them. Per germline, CDR1 SGHDN and CDR2 FVKESK. Here the CDR3 reads CASSQRDTQYF. In DNA form, the CDR3 reads TGTGCCAGCAGCCAGAGAGATACGCAGTATTTT. Variable domain in full (rest from reference TRBV14 and TRBJ2-3): EAGVTQFPSHSVIEKGQTVTLRCDPISGHDNLYWYRRVMGKEIKFLLHFVKESKQDESGMPNNRFLAERTGGTYSTLKVQPAELEDSGVYFCASSQRDTQYFGPGTRLTVL.

The J gene is TRBJ2-1, the V gene TRBV24-1; TRBD1 matches at 9 bases. Trimming removed 4 bases from V and 6 bases from J; junction bases left unmatched: 6. Germline values: CDR1 KGHDR, CDR2 SFDVKD. The CDR3 spans 15 residues. CDR3 region: CATSDPGTGSNEQFF. CDR3 sequence (DNA): TGTGCCACCAGTGACCCCGGGACAGGGAGCAATGAGCAGTTCTTC.

The rearrangement uses TRBV5-4 and TRBJ2-5; TRBD1 matches at 10 bases. V lost 4 bases and J lost 4; bases outside the gene matches: 4. This CDR3 spans 14 amino acids. Germline-derived CDR1 and CDR2 are SGHNT and YYREEE (reference sequence). CDR3 bases: TGTGCCAGCAGCCTAGGACAGGGGGGAGAGACCCAGTACTTC. Its translation: CASSLGQGGETQYF.

The V call is TRBV9, the J call TRBJ2-2, with 7 bases lining up with TRBD1. The V segment lost 1 base and the J segment 1 base; nucleotides outside the gene matches: 4. The CDR3 has 16 residues. Germline V CDR1 and CDR2: SGDLS, YYNGEE. As DNA, the CDR3 is TGTGCCAGCAGCGTACAAGGGGGCGGGAACACCGGGGAGCTGTTTTTT. Translation gives CASSVQGGGNTGELFF.

J is TRBJ1-5 and V is TRBV7-9, with a tentative D call TRBD1 (5 bases). V lost 3 bases and J lost 6, with 6 bases in between. The length of the CDR3 is 12 residues. Germline CDR1 SEHNR, CDR2 FQNEAQ (reference sequence). The CDR3 DNA is TGTGCCAGCAGCTTCCAGGGTCAGCCCCAGCATTTT. This sequence encodes CASSFQGQPQHF.

The V gene is TRBV5-1, the J gene TRBJ2-1, with 12 bases identical to TRBD2. V was pared by 4 bases and J by 4 bases, with 3 bases of the junction left unmatched. This CDR3 spans 15 amino acids. The germline CDR1 and CDR2 sequences are SGHRS and YFSETQ. CDR3 DNA sequence: TGCGCCAGCAGCCAGACTAGCGGGAGTTACAATGAGCAGTTCTTC. Translated: CASSQTSGSYNEQFF.

The chain links TRBV7-9 to TRBJ2-5, with a possible D match to TRBD1 (5 bases). Per the germline V gene, CDR1 is SEHNR and CDR2 is FQNEAQ (reference sequence). The CDR3 consists of 13 residues. V lost 5 bases to trimming and J lost 0 bases, with 7 bases between them. The CDR3 here is CASSRTYQETQYF. CDR3 nucleotides: TGTGCCAGCAGCCGGACATACCAAGAGACCCAGTACTTC. Variable domain in full (rest from reference TRBV7-9 and TRBJ2-5): DTGVSQNPRHKITKRGQNVTFRCDPISEHNRLYWYRQTLGQGPEFLTYFQNEAQLEKSRLLSDRFSAERPKGSFSTLEIQRTEQGDSAMYLCASSRTYQETQYFGPGTRLLVL.

The V call is TRBV6-1, the J call TRBJ2-3; tentatively, D is TRBD1 (6 bases). Trimming removed 1 base from V and 11 bases from J, with 10 bases in between. The germline V gene has CDR1 MNHNS and CDR2 SASEGT. The CDR3 is made up of 12 amino acids. The CDR3 spells CASSEDTGMQYF. The CDR3, as DNA: TGTGCCAGCAGTGAAGACACAGGGATGCAGTATTTT.

The chain recombines TRBV19 with TRBJ1-2; TRBD1 matches 7 bases. J was trimmed by 6 bases and V by 7 bases; bases with no gene match: 11. The CDR3 spans 14 residues. Looked up from germline, CDR1 is LNHDA and CDR2 is SQIVND (reference sequence). The CDR3, as DNA: TGTGCCAGTACCGCCGTAGAGACAGGGAATGGCTACACCTTC. It encodes CASTAVETGNGYTF.

This CDR3 reads CASSQGTGEVAEAFF. The DNA of the CDR3 is TGTGCCAGCAGCCAAGGGACAGGGGAAGTGGCTGAAGCTTTCTTT. J is TRBJ1-1 and V is TRBV16, with 10 bases fitting TRBD1. The length of the CDR3 is 15 residues. The germline CDR1 and CDR2 sequences are KGHSY and FQNENV. The trim removed 2 bases at V and 6 bases at J, leaving 6 bases unmatched.

The CDR3 sequence: CASSHSTGGNGYTF. Written as DNA, the CDR3 is TGCGCCAGCAGCCATTCGACAGGGGGCAATGGCTACACCTTC. This chain links TRBV4-1 with TRBJ1-2; 10 nucleotides agree with TRBD1. With V trimmed by 3 bases and J by 6 bases, 4 bases remained unmatched. The CDR3 sequence is 14 residues long. Germline V CDR1 and CDR2: MGHRA, YSYEKL.

V usage is TRBV5-1 and J usage is TRBJ2-5; 8 nucleotides agree with TRBD2. This CDR3 has 14 amino acids. Germline loops: CDR1 SGHRS, CDR2 YFSETQ. The ends lost 4 bases at V and 1 base at J; junction bases unmatched: 3. The CDR3 here is CASSPGLAQETQYF. In DNA, the CDR3 is TGCGCCAGCAGCCCCGGACTAGCCCAAGAGACCCAGTACTTC. Filled out from reference TRBV5-1 and TRBJ2-5, the complete variable domain reads KAGVTQTPRYLIKTRGQQVTLSCSPISGHRSVSWYQQTPGQGLQFLFEYFSETQRNKGNFPGRFSGRQFSNSRSEMNVSTLELGDSALYLCASSPGLAQETQYFGPGTRLLVL.

The V call is TRBV11-2, the J call TRBJ2-7; 9 bases map to TRBD1. Germline assignment: CDR1 SGHAT and CDR2 FQNNGV. V shed 3 bases and J 10 bases; nucleotides not matched to a gene: 7. CDR3 size: 13 residues. DNA of the CDR3: TGTGCCAGCAGCTTTACAGGGGGCTCCCAACAGTACTTC. Encoded protein: CASSFTGGSQQYF.

This clone occurred a few times. This chain links TRBV11-1 with TRBJ2-1, with D possibly matching TRBD2 (5 bases). This CDR3 is built from 14 residues. Germline V gene lookup returns CDR1 SGHAT and CDR2 FQDESV (reference sequence). Trimming cost V 3 bases and J 3 bases, with 9 bases left between them. CDR3 DNA sequence: TGTGCCAGCAGCTTCGCTAGCAGCTACAATGAGCAGTTCTTC. It specifies CASSFASSYNEQFF.

This chain connects TRBV3-1 (or the pseudogene TRBV3-2) to TRBJ2-3; D not resolved. The CDR3 is 14 amino acids. Between the trimmed V and J ends, which lost 1 base and 3 bases, there was a span of 8 bases. CDR1 and CDR2 from the germline V gene are LGHDT and YNNKEL (reference sequence). The CDR3 sequence is CASSQGLSTDTQYF. The CDR3 DNA follows: TGTGCCAGCAGCCAAGGACTCTCGACAGATACGCAGTATTTT.

The J gene is TRBJ2-1, the V gene TRBV5-1, with TRBD1 matching over 9 bases. The germline gives CDR1 SGHRS, CDR2 YFSETQ. With V trimmed by 5 bases and J by 2 bases, 11 bases remained unmatched. This CDR3 is 17 amino acids long. The CDR3 nucleotides are TGCGCCAGCAGTATGGACAGGGGCTTTCTTACCTACAATGAGCAGTTCTTC. It specifies CASSMDRGFLTYNEQFF.